This is a list of T cell receptor beta chains from one sample in a study of PD-L1 blockade in urothelial cancer. Generated by immunoSEQ multiplex PCR, the TCRdb table keeps only in-frame clones and is missing some. Of tens of thousands of clones listed, 82% were seen once; the top ten hold over 7.5%. The sample consisted of PBMCs, taken around atezolizumab (anti-PD-L1) treatment. The receptors stem from a man in his sixties or seventies with urothelial cancer. Each CDR3 is given with its conserved first and last residue. Fields, in order: clone size, J gene, V gene, D gene, CDR3 DNA, CDR3 protein. D genes are given only for firm matches. A clone size is listed for some rows: how often the clone was seen (once, few, many), or a class if it is expanded.

size: -; J: TRBJ1-4; V: TRBV15; D: -; DNA: TGTGCCACCAGCAGAGTGGGCTCTGTAGGTAATGAAAAACTGTTTTTT; CDR3: CATSRVGSVGNEKLFF
size: -; J: TRBJ2-1; V: TRBV5-6; D: -; DNA: TGTGCCAGCAGCTCTCTCGGGATGCAGGGGGGCAATGAGCAGTTCTTC; CDR3: CASSSLGMQGGNEQFF
size: -; J: TRBJ1-2; V: TRBV6-1; D: TRBD1; DNA: TGTGCCAGCAGGCGGACAGGAGAAGACTCGAGACACACCTTC; CDR3: CASRRTGEDSRHTF
size: once; J: TRBJ2-7; V: TRBV5-1; D: TRBD1; DNA: TGCGCCAGCAGCTCGGGACAGGGATTTCCCTACGAGCAGTACTTC; CDR3: CASSSGQGFPYEQYF
size: -; J: TRBJ2-4; V: TRBV5-1; D: -; DNA: TGCGCCAGCAGCTTGAATGGTGGCAGCAAAAACATTCAGTACTTC; CDR3: CASSLNGGSKNIQYF
size: -; J: TRBJ1-5; V: TRBV6-1; D: -; DNA: TGTGCCAGCAGTGAAGCTAAAGGACAAATCAATCAGCCCCAGCATTTT; CDR3: CASSEAKGQINQPQHF
size: -; J: TRBJ2-5; V: TRBV18; D: -; DNA: TGTGCCAGCTCACCAAGGGAAGGGGCCCAAGAGACCCAGTACTTC; CDR3: CASSPREGAQETQYF
size: once; J: TRBJ2-7; V: TRBV2; D: -; DNA: TGTGCCAGCAGCGACAGGACAGACTACGAGCAGTACTTC; CDR3: CASSDRTDYEQYF
size: -; J: TRBJ1-2; V: TRBV6-5; D: TRBD1; DNA: TGTGCCAGCAGTTACAACTACGACAGGGAATATGGCTACACCTTC; CDR3: CASSYNYDREYGYTF
size: few; J: TRBJ1-2; V: TRBV11-2; D: TRBD1; DNA: TGTGCCAGCAGCGCCGGGACAGGGGGGAACTATGGCTACACCTTC; CDR3: CASSAGTGGNYGYTF
size: -; J: TRBJ1-2; V: TRBV4-2; D: TRBD1; DNA: TGTGCCAGCAGCCCCGTCGGGACAGGGTTAGCTAACTATGGCTACACCTTC; CDR3: CASSPVGTGLANYGYTF
size: many; J: TRBJ1-6; V: TRBV4-1; D: -; DNA: TGCGCCAGCAGCCAAGATCTGCTGGGGCAGTGGTCACCCCTCCACTTT; CDR3: CASSQDLLGQWSPLHF
size: -; J: TRBJ1-3; V: TRBV2; D: -; DNA: TGTGCCAGCAAGAACGAGAGGGACTTTGGAAACACCATATATTTT; CDR3: CASKNERDFGNTIYF
size: once; J: TRBJ2-7; V: TRBV7-2; D: -; DNA: TGTGCCAGCAGCGCCCGCGACAGAGCCTACGAGCAGTACTTC; CDR3: CASSARDRAYEQYF
size: few; J: TRBJ1-3; V: TRBV7-9; D: -; DNA: TGTGCCAGCAGCTTGGAGTCTGGAAACACCATATATTTT; CDR3: CASSLESGNTIYF
size: -; J: TRBJ1-4; V: TRBV2; D: TRBD1; DNA: TGTGCCAGCATACGTGACAGGGCCCTGACCTCAACTAATGAAAAACTGTTTTTT; CDR3: CASIRDRALTSTNEKLFF
size: -; J: TRBJ2-5; V: TRBV7-9; D: -; DNA: TGTGCCAGCAGCTCACCGCCTCGGGGTCAGGCGGAGACCCAGTACTTC; CDR3: CASSSPPRGQAETQYF
size: -; J: TRBJ2-5; V: TRBV11-3; D: -; DNA: TGTGCCAGCAGCCGGGACAACCAAGAGACCCAGTACTTC; CDR3: CASSRDNQETQYF
size: -; J: TRBJ2-1; V: TRBV28; D: -; DNA: TGTGCCAGCAGCGGGACTCCCGTTAATGAGCAGTTCTTC; CDR3: CASSGTPVNEQFF
size: -; J: TRBJ2-5; V: TRBV4-2; D: TRBD2; DNA: TGTGCCAGCGGAAAAGCGGGGGAGGATGTAGAGACCCAGTACTTC; CDR3: CASGKAGEDVETQYF
size: -; J: TRBJ2-5; V: TRBV14; D: TRBD1; DNA: TGTGCCAGCAGCTCAGGGGGCGTAGAGACCCAGTACTTC; CDR3: CASSSGGVETQYF
size: -; J: TRBJ1-1; V: TRBV7-9; D: -; DNA: TGTGCCAGCAGCTTAGTGCCTACCGCTGAAGCTTTCTTT; CDR3: CASSLVPTAEAFF
size: few; J: TRBJ2-1; V: TRBV7-2; D: -; DNA: TGTGCCAGCAGCTTGGCGGGGAGCTACAATGAGCAGTTCTTC; CDR3: CASSLAGSYNEQFF
size: -; J: TRBJ2-5; V: TRBV5-1; D: -; DNA: TGCGCCAGCAGCCGGCAGATGCGGGGCCAAGAGACCCAGTACTTC; CDR3: CASSRQMRGQETQYF
size: -; J: TRBJ2-7; V: TRBV6-5; D: TRBD1; DNA: TGTGCCAGCAGTTACTCGGACAGGAACTACGAGCAGTACTTC; CDR3: CASSYSDRNYEQYF
size: -; J: TRBJ2-7; V: TRBV5-1; D: -; DNA: TGCGCCAGCACCCTGGACTTAGAGGAGAACGAGCAGTACTTC; CDR3: CASTLDLEENEQYF
size: few; J: TRBJ2-1; V: TRBV10-3; D: -; DNA: TGTGCCATCGCCGGGGACACCTACAATGAGCAGTTCTTC; CDR3: CAIAGDTYNEQFF